These 8 T cell receptor beta chains were sequenced from one sample in a study of T-cell reconstitution after alpha-beta-depleted transplantation in children (dated by TCRdb to 2016 to 2017). Libraries came from PCR. Instrument used: Illumina HiSeq 2500. TCR library preparation used molecular barcoding, with unique molecular identifiers applied to normalize quantification of the TCRbeta repertoire. TCRdb applied fastp at Q25 and MiXCR to the public reads, then kept only in-frame beta chains. Under each unique CDR3 protein, matching rows form one entry showing the most common genes and DNA. This sample is represented by approximately 100,000 distinct CDR3 sequences; over 9% of them were singletons. Clones ranked in the top ten supply more than 11% of the sample. The source material was PBMCs from the stem cell graft donor, sampled from the stem cell graft. Receptors originate from a human donor who donated a stem cell graft to a child with inherited bone marrow failure.

This clonotype was detected many times. V usage is TRBV6-5 and J usage is TRBJ1-6; TRBD1 matches 10 bases. V was pared by 2 bases and J by 15 bases, with 7 bases of the junction left unmatched. Per germline, CDR1 MNHEY and CDR2 SVGAGI. CDR3 length equals 14 residues. CDR3 residues: CASSYAGQGRVLHF. In DNA form, the CDR3 reads TGTGCCAGCAGTTACGCGGGACAGGGGAGAGTCCTCCACTTT.

The DNA of the CDR3 is TGTGCCAGCAGCCGGGGGGGGGGGAATGAAAAACTGTTTTTT. It yields the protein CASSRGGGNEKLFF. This chain uses TRBV7-3 with TRBJ1-4, with a tentative D call TRBD1 (5 bases). Trimming took off 5 bases at V and 5 bases at J, with 12 bases between the two ends. The germline CDR1 and CDR2 sequences are SGHTA and FQGTGA. The CDR3 loop spans 14 amino acids.

The rearrangement joins TRBV29-1 to TRBJ2-7; D unresolved. The germline CDR1 and CDR2 sequences are SQVTM and ANQGSEA. The CDR3 length is 11 residues. V lost 5 bases and J lost 6, with 11 bases in between. The CDR3 DNA reads TGCAGCGTTAAGTTCTCAGCCGAGCAGTACTTC. It specifies CSVKFSAEQYF.

This clonotype has ten or more counts. The rearrangement uses TRBV5-6 and TRBJ2-2; TRBD1 is a possible D gene (6 bases). The ends were cut back, 0 bases at V and 0 bases at J, with 9 bases in the middle. The CDR3 totals 16 residues. Germline-derived CDR1 and CDR2 are SGHDT and YYEEEE. Here the CDR3 DNA reads TGTGCCAGCAGCTTGGTATGGACAGCGAACACCGGGGAGCTGTTTTTT. It translates to CASSLVWTANTGELFF.

This clonotype was seen at least ten times. The chain carries TRBV20-1 and TRBJ2-1; 7 bases align to TRBD2. The trim removed 3 bases at V and 0 bases at J, leaving 8 bases unmatched. CDR1 and CDR2 from the germline V gene are DFQATT and SNEGSKA (reference sequence). The CDR3 loop spans 16 amino acids. CDR3 DNA: TGCAGTGCTAGGCCCCTAGGCGGGAGCTCCTACAATGAGCAGTTCTTC. Its protein product is CSARPLGGSSYNEQFF.

This clonotype was detected many times. The gene calls are TRBV5-1 and TRBJ2-7, with D possibly TRBD2 on 6 matching bases. The CDR3 loop spans 18 amino acids. Trimming took 0 bases from V and 0 from J, leaving 19 bases between them. Germline V CDR1 and CDR2: SGHRS, YFSETQ. CDR3 DNA: TGCGCCAGCAGCTTGGAATTCCGGCTTAGCGGCCCCTCCTACGAGCAGTACTTC. Amino acids: CASSLEFRLSGPSYEQYF. The variable domain in full, completed from reference TRBV5-1 and TRBJ2-7, reads KAGVTQTPRYLIKTRGQQVTLSCSPISGHRSVSWYQQTPGQGLQFLFEYFSETQRNKGNFPGRFSGRQFSNSRSEMNVSTLELGDSALYLCASSLEFRLSGPSYEQYFGPGTRLTVT.

This clonotype was seen many times. The chain employs TRBV30 and TRBJ2-7, with D perhaps matching TRBD1 (5 bases). Deletions cut 7 bases from V and 0 bases from J, with 10 bases between. The CDR3 consists of 12 residues. The germline V gene has CDR1 GTSNPN and CDR2 SVGIG (reference sequence). The CDR3: CAFDSSSYEQYF. The CDR3 DNA is TGTGCCTTTGACAGTTCCTCCTACGAGCAGTACTTC.

This clonotype was observed at least ten times. The chain uses TRBV5-5 and TRBJ2-5, with D unresolved. The germline gives CDR1 SGHKS, CDR2 YYEKEE (reference sequence). V was cut by 2 bases and J by 1 base, with 9 bases left in between. The CDR3 runs to 14 residues. CDR3 DNA: TGTGCCAGCAGCTTCAGTGCCGGCCAAGAGACCCAGTACTTC. Its protein is CASSFSAGQETQYF.